Reported below is one T cell receptor (beta chain). Relative to its sample, this clonotype is medium-sized (0.01 to 0.1%). The antigen it recognizes is unknown. No quality values exist for individual bases; no much larger clone is one base distant. Genomic DNA extracted from blood, in amounts of roughly 220-550 ng, served as the starting material for amplifying TRB repertoires. A distance of 12 bases separates the germline ends of V and J, which lose 3 bases and 3 bases respectively. Per the germline V gene (reference sequence), LNHDA is the CDR1 and SQIVND is the CDR2. The CDR3 holds 14 amino acids from the cysteine to the phenylalanine. Solely the CDR3 DNA is kept, with 42 bases framed from the first base. The data derive from a study of T and B cells in COVID-19 patients (dated by TCRdb to about 2020). The study in broad terms: Using TRB and IGH repertoire sequencing of peripheral blood, the study characterized adaptive immunity in COVID-19 patients who had active infection or had recovered. A recovered cohort included about 19 patients who provided roughly 22 samples, and most of these patients had mild to moderate COVID-19 treated on an outpatient basis. Median age was around 35 years in the recovered cohort versus 67 years in the active-infection cohort. Of the 20 patients in the active-infection cohort, approximately 12 were critically ill and needed mechanical ventilation or ECMO. Comorbidities linked to unfavorable COVID-19 outcome were present in about 90% of the 20 patients in the active-infection cohort. Over 7 million TCR sequences were analysed in a TCR and BCR sequence repository that covered 35 or so patients and under 75 time points. A couple of patients belonged to both the recovered and active cohorts because samples were available from active disease and after recovery. For the repertoire analyses, the comparison was an age-matched reference group of a few dozen healthy donors who were negative for COVID-19 antibodies. As many as 9 follow-up blood samples were taken per patient, and some of the samples covered different disease stages within the same individual. The research as a whole found: The recovered cohort had 2,331 exclusive TCR clusters, including 31 low-pGen clusters. Specific T cell subsets (CD4+/Treg/CD8+) and sorted SARS-CoV-2-responsive or tetramer+ T cells had not yet been sequenced, and these experiments were ongoing. Few blood samples were available from mildly ill patients while symptoms were present, and early samples from severe cases were likewise scarce. In patients with COVID-19, the usage of TRBV/TRBJ genes was reported to be strongly skewed. In active COVID-19, TRB repertoires were highly clonal, while at recovery, diversity and richness increased above the levels seen in healthy donors. It was stated that prospective validation of the reported TCR clusters was required before the clusters could be put to clinical use. The cohort was considered too small for HLA contributions to COVID-19 susceptibility or severity to be assessed.

TCRdb records Illumina MiSeq as the sequencer. TRB rearrangements were amplified by multiplex PCR with BIOMED2 TRB-A/B primer pools. Illumina-compatible adapters and 7-nucleotide sample barcodes were attached to the amplicons through two consecutive PCRs. All library PCRs used Phusion HS II polymerase. The amplicons were purified from gel with the NucleoSpin Gel and PCR Clean-up kit, measured on Qubit, and combined at around 4.2 nM. Amplicon pool quality was checked on an Agilent 2100 Bioanalyzer before Illumina next-generation sequencing. The paper's processing steps were these. Annotation of TRB rearrangements was performed with MiXCR 3.0.8 using the default MiXCR reference library. Non-productive reads and sequences with fewer than 2 reads were removed, and every unique CDR3 nucleotide sequence was treated as one clone. Clonality, diversity, richness and V-J gene usage were computed in R 3.5.1. GLIPH2 was used to cluster TCRs by CDR3 similarity, and OLGA was used to calculate generation probabilities. GLIPH2 clusters were kept only when the clusters contained at least four unique TCR clonotypes present in at least three individuals. The raw public reads went through TCRdb reprocessing: fastp at Q25, MiXCR clone calling, in-frame beta chains kept. CDR3 protein sequences are deduplicated, and each keeps its most common genes and DNA. Clone size and V and J calls follow TCRdb, not the original study. Present in this sample are around 13,000 distinct CDR3 sequences, approximately 24% of which were seen just once. The top ten clonotypes cover 4% to 5% of the sample.

Rearrangement joined TRBV19 to TRBJ2-7; 6 matching bases give a weak D call of TRBD1. The material sequenced was blood. This clonotype originated in a human donor who had recovered from COVID-19. DNA sequence: TGTGCCAGTAGTATGATGTCACAGGGCTACGAGCAGTACTTC. This sequence encodes CASSMMSQGYEQYF.